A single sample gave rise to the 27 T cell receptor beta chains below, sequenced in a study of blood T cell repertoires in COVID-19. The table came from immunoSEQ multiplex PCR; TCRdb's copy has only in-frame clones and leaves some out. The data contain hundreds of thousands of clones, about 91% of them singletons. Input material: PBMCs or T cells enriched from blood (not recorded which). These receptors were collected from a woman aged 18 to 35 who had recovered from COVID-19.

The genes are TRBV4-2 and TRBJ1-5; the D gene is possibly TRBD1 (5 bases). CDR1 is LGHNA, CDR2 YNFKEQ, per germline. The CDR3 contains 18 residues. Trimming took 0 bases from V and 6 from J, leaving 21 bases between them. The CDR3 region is CASSQDVGGGGFGQPQHF. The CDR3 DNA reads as TGTGCCAGCAGCCAAGATGTGGGGGGAGGTGGGTTCGGTCAGCCCCAGCATTTT.

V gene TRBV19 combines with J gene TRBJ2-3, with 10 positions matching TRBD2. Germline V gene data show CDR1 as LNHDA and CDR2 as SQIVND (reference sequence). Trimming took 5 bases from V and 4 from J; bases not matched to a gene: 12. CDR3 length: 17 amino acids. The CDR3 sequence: CASSFRTDLAGADTQYF. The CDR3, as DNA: TGTGCCAGTAGTTTCCGGACGGATCTAGCGGGAGCAGATACGCAGTATTTT.

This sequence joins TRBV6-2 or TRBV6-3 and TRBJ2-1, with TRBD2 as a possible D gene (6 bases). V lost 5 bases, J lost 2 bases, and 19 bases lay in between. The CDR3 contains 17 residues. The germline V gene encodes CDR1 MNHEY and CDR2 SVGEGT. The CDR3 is CASSIYSGGFAYNEQFF. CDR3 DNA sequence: TGTGCCAGCAGTATTTATAGCGGAGGCTTCGCCTACAATGAGCAGTTCTTC.

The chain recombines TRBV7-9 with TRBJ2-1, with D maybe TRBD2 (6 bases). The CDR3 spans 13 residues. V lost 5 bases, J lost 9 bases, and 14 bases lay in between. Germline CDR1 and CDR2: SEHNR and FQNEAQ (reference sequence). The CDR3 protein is CASSGRLGGEQFF. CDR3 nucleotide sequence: TGTGCCAGCAGCGGGCGTTTGGGGGGTGAGCAGTTCTTC. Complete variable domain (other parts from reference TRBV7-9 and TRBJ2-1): DTGVSQNPRHKITKRGQNVTFRCDPISEHNRLYWYRQTLGQGPEFLTYFQNEAQLEKSRLLSDRFSAERPKGSFSTLEIQRTEQGDSAMYLCASSGRLGGEQFFGPGTRLTVL.

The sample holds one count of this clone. This chain's CDR3 is CAISARDTNEKLFF. CDR3 sequence (DNA): TGTGCCATCAGTGCTCGGGACACGAATGAAAAACTGTTTTTT. The V call is TRBV10-3, the J call TRBJ1-4; maybe TRBD1 (6 bases). The CDR3 totals 14 residues. CDR1 is ENHRY, CDR2 SYGVKD, per germline. With 4 bases removed from V and 5 bases from J, the gap between germline ends came to 11 bases.

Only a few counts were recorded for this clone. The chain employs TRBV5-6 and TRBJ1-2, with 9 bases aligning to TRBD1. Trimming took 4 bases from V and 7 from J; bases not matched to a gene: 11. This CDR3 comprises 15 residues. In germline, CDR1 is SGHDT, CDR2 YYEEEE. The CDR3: CASSPRDREVAGYTF. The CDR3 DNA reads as TGTGCCAGCAGCCCCCGGGACAGGGAAGTGGCTGGCTACACCTTC.

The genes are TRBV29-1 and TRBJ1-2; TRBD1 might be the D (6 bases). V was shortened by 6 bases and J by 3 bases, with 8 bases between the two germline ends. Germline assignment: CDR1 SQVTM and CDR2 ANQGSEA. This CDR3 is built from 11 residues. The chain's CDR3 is CSVPGDYGYTF. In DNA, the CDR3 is TGCAGCGTCCCAGGGGACTATGGCTACACCTTC.

CDR3 sequence: CASSLSGRDNEQFF. The CDR3 DNA follows: TGCGCCAGCAGTCTTAGCGGGCGTGACAATGAGCAGTTCTTC. The chain has TRBV5-1 and TRBJ2-1; 7 bases align to TRBD2. The CDR3 runs 14 residues. Germline values: CDR1 SGHRS, CDR2 YFSETQ. V shed 5 bases, J shed 5 bases, and the junction held 7 bases outside the gene matches.

In DNA form, the CDR3 reads TGCGCCAGCAGGGACAGGGGGAGAACGGGGCCCTACAATGAGCAGTTCTTC. This gives the protein CASRDRGRTGPYNEQFF. The chain recombines TRBV5-1 with TRBJ2-1, with 10 bases identical to TRBD1. Germline CDR1 and CDR2: SGHRS and YFSETQ. After removal of 5 bases from V and 2 bases from J, the junction contained 10 bases not matched to a gene. This CDR3 contains 17 residues.

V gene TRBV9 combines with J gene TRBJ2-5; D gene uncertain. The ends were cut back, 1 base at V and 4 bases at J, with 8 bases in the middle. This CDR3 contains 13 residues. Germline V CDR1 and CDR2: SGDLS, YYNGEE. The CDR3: CASSVSLSETQYF. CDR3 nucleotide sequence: TGTGCCAGCAGCGTAAGCCTATCAGAGACCCAGTACTTC. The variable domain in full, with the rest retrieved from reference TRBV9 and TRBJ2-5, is DSGVTQTPKHLITATGQRVTLRCSPRSGDLSVYWYQQSLDQGLQFLIQYYNGEERAKGNILERFSAQQFPDLHSELNLSSLELGDSALYFCASSVSLSETQYFGPGTRLLVL.

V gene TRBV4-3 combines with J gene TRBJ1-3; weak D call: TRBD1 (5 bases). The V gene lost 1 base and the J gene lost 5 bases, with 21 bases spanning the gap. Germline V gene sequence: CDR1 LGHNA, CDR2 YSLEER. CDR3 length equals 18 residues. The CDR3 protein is CASSQVAKWAGSRNTIYF. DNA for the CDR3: TGCGCCAGCAGCCAAGTGGCGAAGTGGGCAGGGTCGAGAAACACCATATATTTT.

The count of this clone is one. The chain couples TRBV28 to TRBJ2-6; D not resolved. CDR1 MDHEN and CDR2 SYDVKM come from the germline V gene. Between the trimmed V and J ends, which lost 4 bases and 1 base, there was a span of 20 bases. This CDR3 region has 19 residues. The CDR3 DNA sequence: TGTGCCAGCAGTTCTCCTCCCGGAGTCCGTTTTTCTGGGGCCAACGTCCTGACTTTC. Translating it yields CASSSPPGVRFSGANVLTF.

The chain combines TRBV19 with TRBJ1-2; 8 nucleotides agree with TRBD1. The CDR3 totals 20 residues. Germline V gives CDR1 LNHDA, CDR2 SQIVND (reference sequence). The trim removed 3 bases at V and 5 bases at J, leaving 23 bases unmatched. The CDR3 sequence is CASSISHNIPDRANGYGYTF. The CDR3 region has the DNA TGTGCCAGTAGTATTTCGCACAACATCCCGGACAGGGCGAATGGGTATGGCTACACCTTC.

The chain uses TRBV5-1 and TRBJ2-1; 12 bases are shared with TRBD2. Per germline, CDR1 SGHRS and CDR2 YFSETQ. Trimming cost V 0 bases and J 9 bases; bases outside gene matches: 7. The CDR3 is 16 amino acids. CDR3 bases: TGCGCCAGCAGCTTGGCGACTAGCGGGAGCGACGGTGAGCAGTTCTTC. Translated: CASSLATSGSDGEQFF.

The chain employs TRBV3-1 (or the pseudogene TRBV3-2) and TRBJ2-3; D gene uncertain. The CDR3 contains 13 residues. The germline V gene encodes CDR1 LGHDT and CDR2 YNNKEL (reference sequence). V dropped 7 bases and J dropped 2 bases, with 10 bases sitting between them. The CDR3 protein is CASKRLDTDTQYF. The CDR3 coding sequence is TGTGCCAGCAAGCGACTTGACACAGATACGCAGTATTTT.

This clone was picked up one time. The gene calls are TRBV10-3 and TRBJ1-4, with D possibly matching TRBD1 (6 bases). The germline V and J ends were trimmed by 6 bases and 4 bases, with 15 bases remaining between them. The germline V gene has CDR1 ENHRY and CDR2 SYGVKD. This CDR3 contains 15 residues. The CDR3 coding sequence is TGTGCCATCAGCCAGGACAGTCCCGATAATGAAAAACTGTTTTTT. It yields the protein CAISQDSPDNEKLFF.

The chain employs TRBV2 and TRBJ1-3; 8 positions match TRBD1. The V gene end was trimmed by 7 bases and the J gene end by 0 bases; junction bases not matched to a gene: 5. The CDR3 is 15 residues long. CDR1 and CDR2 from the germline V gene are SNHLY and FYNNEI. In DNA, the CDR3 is TGTGCCAGCAATCGACAGGGGAGCTCTGGAAACACCATATATTTT. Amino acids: CASNRQGSSGNTIYF.

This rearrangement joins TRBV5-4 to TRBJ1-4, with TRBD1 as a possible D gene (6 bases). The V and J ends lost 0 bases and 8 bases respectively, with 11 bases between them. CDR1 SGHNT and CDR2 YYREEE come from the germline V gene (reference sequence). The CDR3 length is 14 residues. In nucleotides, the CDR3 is TGTGCCAGCAGCTTGGCAGGGGCTGGGGAAAAACTGTTTTTT. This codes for CASSLAGAGEKLFF.

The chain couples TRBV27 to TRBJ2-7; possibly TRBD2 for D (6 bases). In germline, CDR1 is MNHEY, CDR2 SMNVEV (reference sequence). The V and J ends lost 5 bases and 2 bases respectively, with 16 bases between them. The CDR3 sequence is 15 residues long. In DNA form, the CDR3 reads TGTGCCAGCAGTCCCGGCGGTAGCGGAACCTACGAGCAGTACTTC. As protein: CASSPGGSGTYEQYF.

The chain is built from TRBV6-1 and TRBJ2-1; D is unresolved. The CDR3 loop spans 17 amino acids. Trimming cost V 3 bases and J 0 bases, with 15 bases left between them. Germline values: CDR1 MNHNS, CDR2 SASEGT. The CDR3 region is CASSERPGRSSYNEQFF. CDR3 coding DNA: TGTGCCAGCAGTGAGCGCCCGGGTCGAAGCTCCTACAATGAGCAGTTCTTC.

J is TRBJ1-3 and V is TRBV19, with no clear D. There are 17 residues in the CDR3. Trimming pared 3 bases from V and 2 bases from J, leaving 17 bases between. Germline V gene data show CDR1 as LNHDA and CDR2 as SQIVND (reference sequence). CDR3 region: CASSIRYPNRAGNTIYF. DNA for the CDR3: TGTGCCAGTAGTATTCGTTACCCCAACAGAGCTGGAAACACCATATATTTT.

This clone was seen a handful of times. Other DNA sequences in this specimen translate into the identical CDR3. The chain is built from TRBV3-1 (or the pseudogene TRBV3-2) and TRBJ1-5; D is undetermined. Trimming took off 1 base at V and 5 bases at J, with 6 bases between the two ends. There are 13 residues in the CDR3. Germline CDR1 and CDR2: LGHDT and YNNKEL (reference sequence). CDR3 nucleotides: TGTGCCAGCAGCCAAGGAAGAGATCAGCCCCAGCATTTT. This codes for CASSQGRDQPQHF.

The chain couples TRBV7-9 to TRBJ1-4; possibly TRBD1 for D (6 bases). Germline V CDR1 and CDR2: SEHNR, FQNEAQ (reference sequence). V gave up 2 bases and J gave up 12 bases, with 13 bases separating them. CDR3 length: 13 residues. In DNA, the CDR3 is TGTGCCAGCAGCTTAATGGGGGAGGGGGAACTGTTTTTT. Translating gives CASSLMGEGELFF.

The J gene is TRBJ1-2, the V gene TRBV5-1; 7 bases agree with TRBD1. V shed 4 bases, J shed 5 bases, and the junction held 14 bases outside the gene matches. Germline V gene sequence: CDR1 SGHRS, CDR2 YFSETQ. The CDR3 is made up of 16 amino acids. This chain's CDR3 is CASSRDSPLLNYGYTF. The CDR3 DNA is TGCGCCAGCAGCCGGGACAGCCCTCTCCTTAATTATGGCTACACCTTC.

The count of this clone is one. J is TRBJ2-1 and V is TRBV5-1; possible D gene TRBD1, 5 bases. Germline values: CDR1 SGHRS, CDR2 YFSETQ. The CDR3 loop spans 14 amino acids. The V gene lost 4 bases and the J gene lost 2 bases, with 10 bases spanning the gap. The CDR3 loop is CASSTDITYNEQFF. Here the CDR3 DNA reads TGCGCCAGCAGCACGGACATAACCTACAATGAGCAGTTCTTC. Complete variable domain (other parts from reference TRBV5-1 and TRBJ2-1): KAGVTQTPRYLIKTRGQQVTLSCSPISGHRSVSWYQQTPGQGLQFLFEYFSETQRNKGNFPGRFSGRQFSNSRSEMNVSTLELGDSALYLCASSTDITYNEQFFGPGTRLTVL.

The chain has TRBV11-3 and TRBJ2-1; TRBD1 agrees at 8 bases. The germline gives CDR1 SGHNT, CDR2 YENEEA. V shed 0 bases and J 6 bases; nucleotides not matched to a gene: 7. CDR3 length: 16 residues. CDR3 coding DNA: TGTGCCAGCAGCTTAGAGGGACAGGCAACCTTCAATGAGCAGTTCTTC. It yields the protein CASSLEGQATFNEQFF.

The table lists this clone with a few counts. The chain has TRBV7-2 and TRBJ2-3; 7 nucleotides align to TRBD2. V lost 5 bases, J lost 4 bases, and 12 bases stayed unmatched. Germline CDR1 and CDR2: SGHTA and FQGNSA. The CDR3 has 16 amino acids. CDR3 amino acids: CASSRGGAGKPDTQYF. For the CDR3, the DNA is TGTGCCAGCAGCCGCGGTGGAGCGGGGAAGCCAGATACGCAGTATTTT. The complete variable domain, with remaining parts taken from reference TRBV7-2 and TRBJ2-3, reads GAGVSQSPSNKVTEKGKDVELRCDPISGHTALYWYRQSLGQGLEFLIYFQGNSAPDKSGLPSDRFSAERTGGSVSTLTIQRTQQEDSAVYLCASSRGGAGKPDTQYFGPGTRLTVL.